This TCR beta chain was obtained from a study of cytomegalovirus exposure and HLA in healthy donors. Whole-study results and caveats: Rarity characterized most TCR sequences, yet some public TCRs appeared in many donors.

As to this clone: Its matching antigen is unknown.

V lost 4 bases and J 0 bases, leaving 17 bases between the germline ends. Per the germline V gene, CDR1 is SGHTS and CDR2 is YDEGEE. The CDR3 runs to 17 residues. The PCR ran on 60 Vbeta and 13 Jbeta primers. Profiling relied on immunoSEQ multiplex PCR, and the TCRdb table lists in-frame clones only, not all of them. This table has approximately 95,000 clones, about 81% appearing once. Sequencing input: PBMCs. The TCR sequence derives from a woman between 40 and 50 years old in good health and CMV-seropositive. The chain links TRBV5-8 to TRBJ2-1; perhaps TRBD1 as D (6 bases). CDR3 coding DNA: TGTGCCAGCAGCCGCCACCAGGGGTCGAGCTCCTACAATGAGCAGTTCTTC. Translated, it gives CASSRHQGSSSYNEQFF. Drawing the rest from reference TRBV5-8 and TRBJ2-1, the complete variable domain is EAGVTQSPTHLIKTRGQQATLRCSPISGHTSVYWYQQALGLGLQFLLWYDEGEERNRGNFPPRFSGRQFPNYSSELNVNALELEDSALYLCASSRHQGSSSYNEQFFGPGTRLTVL.